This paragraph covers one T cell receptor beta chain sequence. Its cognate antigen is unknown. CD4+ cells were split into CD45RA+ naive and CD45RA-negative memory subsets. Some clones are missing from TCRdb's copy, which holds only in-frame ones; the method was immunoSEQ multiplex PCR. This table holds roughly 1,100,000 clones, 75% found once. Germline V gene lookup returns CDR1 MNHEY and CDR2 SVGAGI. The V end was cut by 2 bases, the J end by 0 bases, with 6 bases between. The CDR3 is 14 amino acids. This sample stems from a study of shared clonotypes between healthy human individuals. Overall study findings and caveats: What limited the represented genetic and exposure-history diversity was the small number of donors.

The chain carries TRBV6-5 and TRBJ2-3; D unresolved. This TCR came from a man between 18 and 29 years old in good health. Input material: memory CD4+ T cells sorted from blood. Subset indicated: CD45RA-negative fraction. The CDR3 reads CASSYTTSTDTQYF. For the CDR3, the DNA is TGTGCCAGCAGTTACACAACTAGCACAGATACGCAGTATTTT.